This T cell receptor (beta chain) was observed in a study of CD8 T cells in ankylosing spondylitis. Germline-derived CDR1 and CDR2 are SGHAT and FQNNGV. The CDR3 extends over 10 amino acids. V was clipped by 2 bases and J by 8 bases, with 1 base between them. Findings and caveats of the study: A TCR beta motif of about 8 highly homologous variants seemed to mark ankylosing spondylitis blood. Those disease-linked clones were CD8+; they were also relatively rare in peripheral blood. Certain motif variants had earlier appeared in reactive arthritis synovial fluid and blood.

Construction of TCR beta libraries was performed using quantitative 5'-RACE with molecular barcodes. TCRdb reprocessed the 5' RACE reads via MiXCR and lists one record per CDR3 protein. The sample consists of 150,000 or so distinct CDR3 sequences, roughly 30% of them appearing once. This clonotype showed up just a few times. The antigen is undetermined. The source material was synovial fluid, either unsorted or a sorted T cell fraction (not recorded which). The rearrangement joins TRBV11-2 to TRBJ1-3; D unclear. This clonotype originated in a male donor with ankylosing spondylitis. The CDR3 loop is CASSLYTIYF. The CDR3 region has the DNA TGTGCCAGCAGCTTATACACCATATATTTT.